This T cell receptor (beta chain) was found in a study of radiotherapy plus CTLA-4 blockade in lung cancer. At the level of the study: Among patients, roughly 17% showed objective responses, and over 30% had disease control. Study-wide results and limits: Early clonal dynamics of blood T cells, together with interferon-beta, were reported as the best response predictor.

Receiving focal radiation plus CTLA-4 blockade with ipilimumab were patients who had chemo-refractory metastatic non-small-cell lung cancer. V was shortened by 1 base and J by 4 bases, with 10 bases between the two germline ends. Germline CDR1 is SGHTA and CDR2 is FQGNSA. The CDR3 consists of 14 residues. Here immunoSEQ multiplex PCR was the method, and the copy in TCRdb shows in-frame clones only, minus some. The table includes 75,000 to 100,000 clones, about four fifths detected once. Concerning this clone: No antigen is known for it.

The clonotype comes from a human donor with non-small cell lung cancer who had a partial response to radiotherapy plus ipilimumab. Some clones in this sample may be carry-over from other donors' samples. The sequencing here drew on peripheral blood, taken from a patient treated with radiotherapy plus ipilimumab. The genes are TRBV7-2 and TRBJ1-1; weak D call: TRBD1 (6 bases). DNA of the CDR3: TGTGCCAGCAGCTTAGATCAGGGGAGCACTGAAGCTTTCTTT. Its translation is CASSLDQGSTEAFF.